The 22 T cell receptor beta chains below all came from one sample that was sequenced in a study of blood T cell repertoires in COVID-19. Using immunoSEQ multiplex PCR, the repertoire was profiled, and TCRdb retains in-frame clones only, with some absent. Counted here are 70,000 or so clones, under 95% occurring once; the ten biggest clones make up about 9%. The sequencing input was peripheral blood. These receptors were collected from a human donor in a cohort sampled during active COVID-19.

The chain combines TRBV27 with TRBJ2-1; a weak D match, TRBD1 (6 bases). CDR1 is MNHEY and CDR2 is SMNVEV in the germline V gene (reference sequence). The CDR3 extends over 14 amino acids. V was clipped by 6 bases and J by 2 bases, with 11 bases between them. The CDR3 bases are TGTGCCAGCAGGGCAGGGGTGCCCTACAATGAGCAGTTCTTC. Translated: CASRAGVPYNEQFF.

The chain has TRBV5-1 and TRBJ2-3, with D perhaps matching TRBD2 (6 bases). This CDR3 is built from 16 residues. Trimming pared 2 bases from V and 3 bases from J, leaving 16 bases between. The germline gives CDR1 SGHRS, CDR2 YFSETQ. As DNA, the CDR3 is TGCGCCAGCAGCTTAGGTTCGGGAGTTGGAACAGATACGCAGTATTTT. It translates to CASSLGSGVGTDTQYF.

The V and J genes are TRBV30 and TRBJ1-2; no reliable D call. The germline V gene encodes CDR1 GTSNPN and CDR2 SVGIG (reference sequence). Trimming cost V 0 bases and J 7 bases, with 24 bases left between them. The CDR3 runs to 17 residues. The DNA for the CDR3 is TGTGCCTGGAGTGTACTCCTTTCACGACGTCCGGGTTCTGGCTACACCTTC. Translated, it gives CAWSVLLSRRPGSGYTF.

The chain is built from TRBV2 and TRBJ2-7; 12 bases align to TRBD2. Germline V gives CDR1 SNHLY, CDR2 FYNNEI. This CDR3 spans 14 amino acids. Trimming cost V 6 bases and J 4 bases; bases outside gene matches: 4. The DNA of the CDR3 is TGTGCCAGCAGAGGACTAGCGGGATATTACGAGCAGTACTTC. Its translation: CASRGLAGYYEQYF.

This clone was detected once. This sequence joins TRBV6-5 and TRBJ2-3, with TRBD2 as a possible D gene (5 bases). The V gene's germline CDR1 is MNHEY and CDR2 SVGAGI. V was shortened by 0 bases and J by 4 bases, with 11 bases between the two germline ends. This CDR3 contains 15 residues. The CDR3 DNA is TGTGCCAGCAGTTACTCGACGGGAATGGCAGATACGCAGTATTTT. Amino acids: CASSYSTGMADTQYF.

CDR3 sequence (DNA): TGTGCCAGCAGTTACTCGAGGCACAGGGGCGGGTACGAGCAGTACTTC. Translation gives CASSYSRHRGGYEQYF. The rearrangement joins TRBV6-6 to TRBJ2-7; 7 bases align to TRBD1. Germline V gene sequence: CDR1 MNHNY, CDR2 SVGAGI (reference sequence). CDR3 length: 16 residues. Trimming took 0 bases from V and 4 from J; bases not matched to a gene: 9.

V usage is TRBV19 and J usage is TRBJ2-5; TRBD2 is a possible D gene (5 bases). Trimming cost V 4 bases and J 3 bases, with 12 bases left between them. The germline gives CDR1 LNHDA, CDR2 SQIVND (reference sequence). The CDR3 totals 14 residues. CDR3 bases: TGTGCCAGTAGTACCCCGGGGTTAGAAGAGACCCAGTACTTC. This sequence encodes CASSTPGLEETQYF.

CDR3 amino acids: CASGLGGEQYF. As DNA, the CDR3 is TGTGCCAGCGGTCTCGGGGGCGAGCAGTACTTC. The chain carries TRBV6-6 and TRBJ2-7, with D possibly matching TRBD2 (6 bases). V lost 8 bases and J 6 bases, leaving 11 bases between the germline ends. Germline lookup yields CDR1 MNHNY and CDR2 SVGAGI (reference sequence). This CDR3 is built from 11 residues.

The CDR3 loop reads CASSTSAGGLTYEQYF. The CDR3 nucleotides read TGTGCCAGCAGCACTTCAGCGGGAGGGCTTACCTACGAGCAGTACTTC. The chain is built from TRBV21-1 and TRBJ2-7; TRBD2 is taken as the D call from the table, unchecked against the DNA. TRBV21-1 is labeled a pseudogene. CDR3 length equals 16 residues.

The chain couples TRBV7-9 to TRBJ2-1; 16 nucleotides match TRBD2. Germline V CDR1 and CDR2: SEHNR, FQNEAQ (reference sequence). With V trimmed by 9 bases and J by 7 bases, 12 bases remained unmatched. The CDR3 loop spans 17 amino acids. The CDR3 DNA reads TGTGCCAGGGACGGGGGACTAGCGGGAGGGCCTGGGAATGAGCAGTTCTTC. Protein: CARDGGLAGGPGNEQFF.

The chain carries TRBV12-3 or TRBV12-4 and TRBJ1-5, with D unclear. CDR3 length equals 13 residues. V was clipped by 2 bases and J by 6 bases, with 8 bases between them. CDR3 amino acids: CASSLSTGQPQHF. The CDR3 DNA sequence: TGTGCCAGCAGTTTATCAACGGGTCAGCCCCAGCATTTT.

This clone was found once. The chain has TRBV7-2 and TRBJ2-5, with 7 nucleotides matching TRBD2. Germline V gene sequence: CDR1 SGHTA, CDR2 FQGNSA. J was trimmed by 2 bases and V by 3 bases; bases with no gene match: 6. There are 15 residues in the CDR3. CDR3 loop: CASSLDQGGQETQYF. In nucleotides, the CDR3 is TGTGCCAGCAGCTTGGACCAGGGAGGGCAAGAGACCCAGTACTTC.

The chain employs TRBV7-9 and TRBJ2-7, with D maybe TRBD2 (6 bases). Germline V CDR1 and CDR2: SEHNR, FQNEAQ (reference sequence). The ends were cut back, 1 base at V and 2 bases at J, with 15 bases in the middle. The CDR3 spans 16 residues. The CDR3 sequence: CASSLVWDSETYEQYF. The DNA for the CDR3 is TGTGCCAGCAGCTTAGTCTGGGACTCAGAAACCTACGAGCAGTACTTC.

The rearrangement links TRBV2 to TRBJ1-5; 8 bases are shared with TRBD1. The CDR3 totals 15 residues. Trimming at V came to 5 bases and at J to 3 bases, leaving 6 bases not matched to a gene. The V gene's germline CDR1 is SNHLY and CDR2 FYNNEI. For the CDR3, the DNA is TGTGCCAGCAGTTTCCAGGGGGCGGCCAATCAGCCCCAGCATTTT. Amino acid sequence: CASSFQGAANQPQHF.

The chain employs TRBV27 and TRBJ1-1; 7 nucleotides line up with TRBD1. Germline CDR1 is MNHEY and CDR2 is SMNVEV (reference sequence). The trim removed 5 bases at V and 5 bases at J, leaving 11 bases unmatched. This CDR3 region has 15 residues. The DNA for the CDR3 is TGTGCCAGCAGTCCCCTACAGGGGTTGAGGACTGAAGCTTTCTTT. This gives the protein CASSPLQGLRTEAFF.

V and J are TRBV5-5 and TRBJ2-7; TRBD2 agrees at 9 bases. The CDR3 length is 17 residues. V shed 2 bases, J shed 6 bases, and the junction held 15 bases outside the gene matches. CDR1 is SGHKS, CDR2 YYEKEE, per germline (reference sequence). The CDR3 DNA reads as TGTGCCAGCAGCTTTAACCCCATTTTGCGGGGGGGGGTCGAGCAGTACTTC. Its protein is CASSFNPILRGGVEQYF.

The chain combines TRBV9 with TRBJ2-3; the D gene is possibly TRBD2 (6 bases). The V gene's germline CDR1 is SGDLS and CDR2 YYNGEE. The length of the CDR3 is 20 residues. Trimming took 0 bases from V and 6 from J, leaving 29 bases between them. The CDR3 nucleotides read TGTGCCAGCAGCGTAGTCCCGGGCGGTAGCGCGGGGTGGGGCCCCGATACGCAGTATTTT. Amino acids: CASSVVPGGSAGWGPDTQYF.

The V call is TRBV7-9, the J call TRBJ2-3; TRBD2 matches at 16 bases. The germline V gene encodes CDR1 SEHNR and CDR2 FQNEAQ (reference sequence). Trimming removed 3 bases from V and 6 bases from J; junction bases left unmatched: 3. This CDR3 has 16 residues. DNA for the CDR3: TGTGCCAGCAGCTTGGGACTAGCGGGAGGGGCGGATACGCAGTATTTT. Its translation is CASSLGLAGGADTQYF.

This sequence joins TRBV7-2 and TRBJ2-7; D might be TRBD2 (6 bases). This CDR3 has 14 residues. Trimming pared 5 bases from V and 4 bases from J, leaving 15 bases between. Germline assignment: CDR1 SGHTA and CDR2 FQGNSA. CDR3 bases: TGTGCCAGCAGCCCCCGGCAGGGAGGTTACGAGCAGTACTTC. Its protein is CASSPRQGGYEQYF.

In this sample, this clone turned up once. The J gene is TRBJ1-1, the V gene TRBV12-3 or TRBV12-4; 7 bases match TRBD1. This CDR3 has 13 amino acids. The junction had 5 bases not matched to a gene; V was cut back by 5 bases and J by 5 bases. CDR3 in DNA: TGTGCCAGCAGTCCCTGGGACAGAACTGAAGCTTTCTTT. Encoded protein: CASSPWDRTEAFF.

The rearrangement links TRBV11-1 to TRBJ2-3; 7 nucleotides align to TRBD2. The CDR3 has 15 amino acids. CDR1 SGHAT and CDR2 FQDESV come from the germline V gene (reference sequence). V dropped 3 bases and J dropped 3; count of bases not matched to a gene: 6. Written as DNA, the CDR3 is TGTGCCAGCAGCTTTGGCGGGAGTGGTACAGATACGCAGTATTTT. Translating gives CASSFGGSGTDTQYF.

The gene calls are TRBV28 and TRBJ2-7, with a tentative D call TRBD1 (5 bases). The V end was cut by 2 bases, the J end by 2 bases, with 7 bases between. This CDR3 contains 13 residues. The germline CDR1 and CDR2 sequences are MDHEN and SYDVKM. In DNA, the CDR3 is TGTGCCAGCAGTTTACAGACAGCCTACGAGCAGTACTTC. Amino acids: CASSLQTAYEQYF.